The 6 T cell receptor beta chains in this list originate from one sample, sequenced in a study of blood T cell repertoires in COVID-19. Profiled with immunoSEQ multiplex PCR; TCRdb holds only in-frame clones, not every one. This sample has 250,000 or so clones, with 80% to 90% found just once. The sample comprised PBMCs or T cells enriched from blood (not recorded which). Every receptor here comes from a woman aged 40 to 49 who had been exposed to COVID-19.

The chain links TRBV6-2 or TRBV6-3 to TRBJ2-3, with 12 bases aligning to TRBD2. Germline V gene data show CDR1 as MNHEY and CDR2 as SVGEGT. The CDR3 has 18 amino acids. V lost 0 bases, J lost 6 bases, and 10 bases stayed unmatched. This chain's CDR3 is CASSYSMPTSGRRDTQYF. The CDR3 region has the DNA TGTGCCAGCAGTTACTCGATGCCGACTAGCGGGAGACGGGATACGCAGTATTTT.

This CDR3 reads CASSQDHGGNSYNEQFF. The CDR3 DNA sequence: TGTGCCAGCAGCCAAGATCACGGCGGAAACTCCTACAATGAGCAGTTCTTC. This chain uses TRBV3-1 (or the pseudogene TRBV3-2) with TRBJ2-1; D not certain. The CDR3 length is 17 residues. V was cut by 0 bases and J by 0 bases, with 12 bases left in between. Germline-derived CDR1 and CDR2 are LGHDT and YNNKEL (reference sequence).

To note about this clone: Mismatch with germline at one junction end may stem from a read error. This chain links TRBV5-1 with TRBJ2-2; D is unresolved. Germline CDR1 reads SGHRS; CDR2 reads YFSETQ. The CDR3 runs to 14 residues. CDR3 region: CASSPQTNTGELFF. CDR3 nucleotide sequence: TGTGCCAGCAGCCCCCAGACGAACACCGGGGAGCTGTTTTTT.

V gene TRBV27 combines with J gene TRBJ2-3; 9 bases are shared with TRBD2. The V segment lost 3 bases and the J segment 2 bases; nucleotides outside the gene matches: 3. The CDR3 sequence is 15 residues long. Germline V gives CDR1 MNHEY, CDR2 SMNVEV (reference sequence). CDR3 protein: CASSLLAGSTDTQYF. As DNA, the CDR3 is TGTGCCAGCAGTTTGCTAGCGGGATCCACAGATACGCAGTATTTT.

V gene TRBV5-4 combines with J gene TRBJ1-1; no clear D gene. This CDR3 spans 15 amino acids. The V end was cut by 4 bases, the J end by 4 bases, with 17 bases between. Germline CDR1 reads SGHNT; CDR2 reads YYREEE (reference sequence). The CDR3 is CASSPPNGVGTEAFF. CDR3 DNA: TGTGCCAGCAGCCCGCCCAATGGAGTAGGCACTGAAGCTTTCTTT. The full variable domain, completed using reference TRBV5-4 and TRBJ1-1, is ETGVTQSPTHLIKTRGQQVTLRCSSQSGHNTVSWYQQALGQGPQFIFQYYREEENGRGNFPPRFSGLQFPNYSSELNVNALELDDSALYLCASSPPNGVGTEAFFGQGTRLTVV.

The V and J genes are TRBV15 and TRBJ1-6, with a tentative D call TRBD1 (5 bases). CDR3 size: 17 residues. The V end lost 6 bases, the J end lost 3 bases, and 18 bases lay between the germline ends. From germline, CDR1 is LNHNV and CDR2 YYDKDF (reference sequence). In DNA form, the CDR3 reads TGTGCCACCAGAGATCTGGGGGGGGTTCTCTATAATTCACCCCTCCACTTT. Residues: CATRDLGGVLYNSPLHF.